The 13 T cell receptor beta chains below come from one sample, sequenced in a study of blood T cell repertoires in COVID-19. Repertoires were generated with immunoSEQ multiplex PCR, while TCRdb's copy carries only in-frame clones and drops some. The repertoire consists of about 60,000 clones, with roughly 80% occurring once and the leading ten covering less than 10%. What was sequenced was peripheral blood. Receptors originate from a human donor in a cohort sampled during active COVID-19.

This clone was seen a handful of times. V is TRBV28 and J is TRBJ2-5; 10 positions agree with TRBD1. Looked up from germline, CDR1 is MDHEN and CDR2 is SYDVKM. This CDR3 has 16 residues. The V segment lost 7 bases and the J segment 5 bases; nucleotides outside the gene matches: 13. The DNA for the CDR3 is TGTGCCAGCACCCGACCGACGGGACAGGGGCGGGAGACCCAGTACTTC. This encodes CASTRPTGQGRETQYF.

This clone was picked up a small number of times. This chain links TRBV5-5 with TRBJ2-3; 7 bases agree with TRBD1. Germline V gene sequence: CDR1 SGHKS, CDR2 YYEKEE (reference sequence). The V and J ends lost 2 bases and 1 base, in that order; junction bases with no gene match: 7. The CDR3 has 16 amino acids. CDR3 region: CASSFDRVLRTDTQYF. The CDR3 nucleotides read TGTGCCAGCAGCTTTGACAGGGTCCTCCGCACAGATACGCAGTATTTT. Complete variable domain (other parts from reference TRBV5-5 and TRBJ2-3): DAGVTQSPTHLIKTRGQQVTLRCSPISGHKSVSWYQQVLGQGPQFIFQYYEKEERGRGNFPDRFSARQFPNYSSELNVNALLLGDSALYLCASSFDRVLRTDTQYFGPGTRLTVL.

This clone has a single count. The chain links TRBV7-6 to TRBJ2-1; 12 bases match TRBD2. Germline trimming cut 1 base from V and 5 bases from J; bases unmatched to any gene: 3. Germline V gene sequence: CDR1 SGHVS, CDR2 FNYEAQ. The CDR3 loop spans 16 amino acids. CDR3 loop: CASSLGLAGGDNEQFF. The CDR3 bases are TGTGCCAGCAGCTTAGGGCTAGCGGGAGGGGACAATGAGCAGTTCTTC.

This clone was found once. The chain links TRBV4-1 to TRBJ2-3; 7 bases fit TRBD2. Germline V gene data show CDR1 as MGHRA and CDR2 as YSYEKL. V lost 4 bases to trimming and J lost 4 bases; unmatched junction nucleotides: 8. The CDR3 has 15 amino acids. The CDR3 loop reads CASSPTGGSSDTQYF. The DNA for the CDR3 is TGCGCCAGCAGCCCCACGGGCGGGAGCTCAGATACGCAGTATTTT.

The V and J genes are TRBV6-6 and TRBJ2-1; 11 bases are shared with TRBD2. The germline gives CDR1 MNHNY, CDR2 SVGAGI (reference sequence). This CDR3 contains 14 residues. V dropped 7 bases and J dropped 6; count of bases not matched to a gene: 5. In DNA form, the CDR3 reads TGTGCCAGCATACCCGGGACTAGCGGCAATGAGCAGTTCTTC. Residues: CASIPGTSGNEQFF.

The chain couples TRBV5-1 to TRBJ2-5; 8 positions match TRBD2. Germline assignment: CDR1 SGHRS and CDR2 YFSETQ. V dropped 0 bases and J dropped 4; count of bases not matched to a gene: 5. The CDR3 sequence is 15 residues long. This CDR3 is CASSLEGRGVETQYF. The CDR3 DNA follows: TGCGCCAGCAGCTTGGAGGGGCGGGGGGTAGAGACCCAGTACTTC.

This rearrangement joins TRBV19 to TRBJ2-5; 8 nucleotides match TRBD1. The germline V gene has CDR1 LNHDA and CDR2 SQIVND (reference sequence). V lost 5 bases, J lost 5 bases, and 10 bases stayed unmatched. The CDR3 sequence is 15 residues long. In DNA form, the CDR3 reads TGTGCCAGTAGTCCCACAGGACAGGGAAGGGAGACCCAGTACTTC. It translates to CASSPTGQGRETQYF.

The J gene is TRBJ2-7, the V gene TRBV5-4; TRBD1 matches 10 bases. This CDR3 has 15 amino acids. The germline V gene has CDR1 SGHNT and CDR2 YYREEE (reference sequence). After removal of 4 bases from V and 7 bases from J, the junction contained 11 bases not matched to a gene. In DNA, the CDR3 is TGTGCCAGCAGCCCGGCGACAGGGGGCGAGAGGGAGCAGTACTTC. Its protein is CASSPATGGEREQYF. Looking up the rest from reference TRBV5-4 and TRBJ2-7 gives the full variable domain: ETGVTQSPTHLIKTRGQQVTLRCSSQSGHNTVSWYQQALGQGPQFIFQYYREEENGRGNFPPRFSGLQFPNYSSELNVNALELDDSALYLCASSPATGGEREQYFGPGTRLTVT.

The chain is built from TRBV7-9 and TRBJ2-5; weak D call: TRBD2 (5 bases). The CDR3 runs 14 residues. From germline, CDR1 is SEHNR and CDR2 FQNEAQ (reference sequence). Trimming shortened V by 5 bases and J by 2 bases, and 12 bases separated the two germline ends. The CDR3 DNA reads TGTGCCAGCAGCCCCGGACGGGGACAAGAGACCCAGTACTTC. Translating gives CASSPGRGQETQYF.

This rearrangement joins TRBV4-2 to TRBJ1-3; 10 positions match TRBD1. The V gene end was trimmed by 0 bases and the J gene end by 0 bases; junction bases not matched to a gene: 8. This CDR3 is 19 amino acids long. Germline CDR1 reads LGHNA; CDR2 reads YNFKEQ. The CDR3 DNA reads as TGTGCCAGCAGCCAAGAGTCGGGTTGGGACAGGGGCTCTGGAAACACCATATATTTT. Translating it yields CASSQESGWDRGSGNTIYF.

The J gene is TRBJ2-1, the V gene TRBV4-2; 11 bases are a match to TRBD2. The CDR3 consists of 16 residues. J lost 8 bases, V lost 4 bases, and 10 bases had no gene match. CDR1 is LGHNA, CDR2 YNFKEQ, per germline. Written as DNA, the CDR3 is TGTGCCAGCAGCCCCGAACTAGCGGGAGTTGGTGATGAGCAGTTCTTC. Translated, it gives CASSPELAGVGDEQFF.

This chain joins TRBV6-2 or TRBV6-3 and TRBJ1-1; D ambiguous. Germline assignment: CDR1 MNHEY and CDR2 SVGEGT. The length of the CDR3 is 15 residues. The germline V and J ends were trimmed by 0 bases and 7 bases, with 15 bases remaining between them. DNA for the CDR3: TGTGCCAGCAGTTACTCGGGCTCCAGCTCCTATGAAGCTTTCTTT. It is translated as CASSYSGSSSYEAFF.

The rearrangement joins TRBV30 to TRBJ2-3; the match to TRBD2 covers 9 bases. This CDR3 is 14 amino acids long. Germline V gene sequence: CDR1 GTSNPN, CDR2 SVGIG (reference sequence). The ends lost 3 bases at V and 0 bases at J; junction bases unmatched: 1. DNA of the CDR3: TGTGCCTGGAGGCTAGCGGGGAGCACAGATACGCAGTATTTT. It encodes CAWRLAGSTDTQYF.